In this sample, the clone carrying this T cell receptor (beta chain) turned up once. No antigen is known for it. A junction boundary mismatches the germline segment, possibly from a read error. The data belong to a study of cytomegalovirus exposure and HLA in healthy donors. Study findings and constraints: A prior analysis recorded that most TCR beta V segments were productive about 87% or about 30% of the time.

The primer mix had 60 Vbeta and 13 Jbeta primers. Using immunoSEQ multiplex PCR, the repertoire was profiled, and TCRdb retains in-frame clones only, with some absent. The sample has 100,000 to 150,000 clones; approximately 80% are singletons. The CDR3 is 14 residues long. CDR1 SEHNR and CDR2 FQNEAQ come from the germline V gene (reference sequence). The sequencing sample was made of PBMCs. The chain combines TRBV7-9 with TRBJ1-2, with TRBD1 matching over 7 bases. The receptor was derived from a man in his forties or fifties in good health and CMV-seronegative. Here the CDR3 reads CSSSPPDRDRGYTF. CDR3 bases: TGTTCCAGCAGCCCTCCCGACAGGGACCGTGGCTACACCTTC.